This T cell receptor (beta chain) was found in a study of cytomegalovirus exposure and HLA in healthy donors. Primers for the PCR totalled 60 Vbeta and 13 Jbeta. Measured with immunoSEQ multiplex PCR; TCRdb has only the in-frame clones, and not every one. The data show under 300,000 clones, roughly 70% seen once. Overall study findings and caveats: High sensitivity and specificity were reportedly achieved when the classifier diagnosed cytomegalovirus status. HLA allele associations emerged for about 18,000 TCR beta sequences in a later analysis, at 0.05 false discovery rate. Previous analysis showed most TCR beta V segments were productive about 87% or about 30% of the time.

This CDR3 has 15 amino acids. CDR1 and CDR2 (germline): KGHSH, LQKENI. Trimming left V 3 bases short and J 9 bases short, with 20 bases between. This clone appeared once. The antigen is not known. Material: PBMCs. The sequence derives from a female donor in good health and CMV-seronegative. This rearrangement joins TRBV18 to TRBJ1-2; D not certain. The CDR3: CASSPDFRRPDRYTF. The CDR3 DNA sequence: TGTGCCAGCTCACCCGACTTCCGGCGCCCTGACCGCTACACCTTC. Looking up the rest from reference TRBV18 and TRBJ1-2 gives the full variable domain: NAGVMQNPRHLVRRRGQEARLRCSPMKGHSHVYWYRQLPEEGLKFMVYLQKENIIDESGMPKERFSAEFPKEGPSILRIQQVVRGDSAAYFCASSPDFRRPDRYTFGSGTRLTVV.